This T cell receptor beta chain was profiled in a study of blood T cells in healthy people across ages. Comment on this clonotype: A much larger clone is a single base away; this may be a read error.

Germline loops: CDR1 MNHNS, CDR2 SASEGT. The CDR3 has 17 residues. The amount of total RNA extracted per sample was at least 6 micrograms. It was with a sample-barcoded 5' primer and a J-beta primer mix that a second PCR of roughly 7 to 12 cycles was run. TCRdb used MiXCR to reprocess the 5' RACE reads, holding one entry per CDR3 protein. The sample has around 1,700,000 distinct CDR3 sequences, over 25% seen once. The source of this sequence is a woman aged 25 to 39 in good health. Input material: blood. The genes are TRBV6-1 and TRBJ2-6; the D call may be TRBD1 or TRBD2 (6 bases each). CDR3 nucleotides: TGTGCCAGCGGAAGAGGGGGGCCTCCCTCTGGGGCCAACGTCCGGACTTTC. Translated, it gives CASGRGGPPSGANVRTF.